The sequence of this TCR beta chain was determined in a study of metastatic and nonmetastatic thyroid tumors. For the study at large: Samples came from malignant and benign thyroid patients, and repertoires were compared across blood and tumor or nodule tissue. Study-level points and caveats: Versus benign nodules, malignant thyroid tumors reportedly had significantly higher TCR beta diversity, in blood and tumor.

How the authors handled the data: The distant-metastasis classifier for papillary thyroid cancer was built from CDR3 differences across clinicopathological groups. TCRdb redid the clone calls on the PCR reads using MiXCR. TCRdb assigned the V and J calls; the authors' analysis was not used. In the table there are 35,000 to 50,000 clones, about 3.2% of which are singletons. Germline CDR1 is MDHEN and CDR2 is SYDVKM. There are 17 residues in the CDR3. V shed 5 bases and J shed 4 bases, with 21 bases lying between them. This clone showed up just a few times. Its antigen remains unknown. No treatment of any kind had been given to any patient before thyroid surgery.

V usage is TRBV28 and J usage is TRBJ2-1; D gene ambiguous. The sequence was obtained from a female donor with papillary thyroid cancer or a benign thyroid nodule (not recorded which). Some clones in this sample may be carry-over from other donors' samples. Sequencing was carried out using blood. The CDR3 region is CASSPPLGATMYNEQFF. The CDR3 DNA reads TGTGCCAGCAGTCCCCCCTTGGGCGCTACTATGTACAATGAGCAGTTCTTC.